Listed here are 21 T cell receptor beta chains from one sample, sequenced in a study of PD-L1 blockade in urothelial cancer. Assay used: immunoSEQ multiplex PCR; TCRdb lists only in-frame clones, some missing. The table shows 30,000 to 40,000 clones, with roughly 90% occurring only once. The time point here: pretreatment peripheral blood. The material was PBMCs, obtained around atezolizumab (anti-PD-L1) treatment. The receptors derive from a woman aged 55-69 years with urothelial cancer.

This chain uses TRBV7-9 with TRBJ2-7, with a possible D match to TRBD2 (6 bases). From germline, CDR1 is SEHNR and CDR2 FQNEAQ (reference sequence). V lost 6 bases and J 0 bases, leaving 9 bases between the germline ends. This CDR3 has 13 amino acids. In DNA, the CDR3 is TGTGCCAGCAGACCGACTAGCTCCTACGAGCAGTACTTC. Amino acids: CASRPTSSYEQYF.

The chain employs TRBV21-1 and TRBJ2-5; TRBD2 is the table's D call, not checked against the DNA. TRBV21-1 is designated a pseudogene. The CDR3 covers 15 residues. The CDR3 region has the DNA TGTGCCAGCAGCAAACTTATTGCGGAGGTCGGGGCCCAGTACTTC. It yields the protein CASSKLIAEVGAQYF.

The V and J genes are TRBV28 and TRBJ2-2, with 7 bases fitting TRBD2. The ends lost 4 bases at V and 3 bases at J; junction bases unmatched: 8. The CDR3 sequence is 16 residues long. CDR1 is MDHEN and CDR2 is SYDVKM in the germline V gene. CDR3 protein: CASSWGGGPDTGELFF. The CDR3 region has the DNA TGTGCCAGCAGTTGGGGGGGAGGGCCGGACACCGGGGAGCTGTTTTTT.

This clone was seen just once. The V gene is TRBV13, the J gene TRBJ2-7, with 10 bases matching TRBD2. Trimming removed 5 bases from V and 7 bases from J; junction bases left unmatched: 20. Per germline, CDR1 PRHDT and CDR2 FYEKMQ (reference sequence). This CDR3 is 18 amino acids long. The CDR3 DNA is TGTGCCAGCAGCGACCCCCCCCTAGCGGGAGTCCCTATGAGGGAGCAGTACTTC. This gives the protein CASSDPPLAGVPMREQYF.

This rearrangement joins TRBV7-8 to TRBJ1-1, with 7 bases lining up with TRBD1. The germline gives CDR1 SGHVS, CDR2 FQNEAQ. This CDR3 is built from 17 residues. The V segment lost 0 bases and the J segment 3 bases; nucleotides outside the gene matches: 10. Here the CDR3 DNA reads TGTGCCAGCAGCTTAGCAGCCCGACAGGGTAGGCACACTGAAGCTTTCTTT. Its translation: CASSLAARQGRHTEAFF.

V usage is TRBV5-1 and J usage is TRBJ1-6; 9 nucleotides align to TRBD1. After removal of 6 bases from V and 9 bases from J, the junction contained 7 bases not matched to a gene. There are 14 residues in the CDR3. Looked up from germline, CDR1 is SGHRS and CDR2 is YFSETQ. The CDR3 DNA reads as TGCGCCAGCACCGAGGGGACAGGGTCTTCACCCCTCCACTTT. Translating gives CASTEGTGSSPLHF.

V usage is TRBV6-5 and J usage is TRBJ2-7, with a weak D call TRBD1 (6 bases). The CDR3 contains 16 residues. Germline loops: CDR1 MNHEY, CDR2 SVGAGI. V shed 4 bases and J shed 2 bases, with 18 bases lying between them. DNA of the CDR3: TGTGCCAGCAGTTCCCCTGCACAGGGAAGTACCTACGAGCAGTACTTC. Its translation is CASSSPAQGSTYEQYF.

The rearrangement links TRBV6-5 to TRBJ2-3; the match to TRBD1 covers 11 bases. V lost 6 bases to trimming and J lost 4 bases; unmatched junction nucleotides: 3. CDR3 length equals 14 residues. CDR1 and CDR2 from the germline V gene are MNHEY and SVGAGI. CDR3 DNA sequence: TGTGCCAGCAGAGGGACAGGGGGTGCAGATACGCAGTATTTT. Protein sequence: CASRGTGGADTQYF.

The V gene is TRBV7-9, the J gene TRBJ1-1; D may be TRBD1 (5 bases). CDR3 size: 13 residues. CDR1 is SEHNR, CDR2 FQNEAQ, per germline (reference sequence). The V end lost 3 bases, the J end lost 7 bases, and 12 bases lay between the germline ends. Here the CDR3 DNA reads TGTGCCAGCAGCTTTTTAACGGGGGATGAAGCTTTCTTT. It specifies CASSFLTGDEAFF.

V usage is TRBV4-1 and J usage is TRBJ2-6, with TRBD2 identical over 11 bases. V shed 4 bases, J shed 0 bases, and the junction held 11 bases outside the gene matches. Per germline, CDR1 MGHRA and CDR2 YSYEKL. This CDR3 contains 20 residues. The CDR3 DNA reads TGCGCCAGCAGCCCAACAGGACTAGCGGGCCCCCTCTCTGGGGCCAACGTCCTGACTTTC. Its protein product is CASSPTGLAGPLSGANVLTF.

The V and J genes are TRBV4-1 and TRBJ2-1; D is uncertain. V lost 1 base, J lost 0 bases, and 19 bases lay in between. CDR1 is MGHRA, CDR2 YSYEKL, per germline. The CDR3 spans 19 residues. The CDR3 DNA follows: TGCGCCAGCAGCCAAGTCCAGTCGGCGAGCTGGAGCTCCTACAATGAGCAGTTCTTC. Translating gives CASSQVQSASWSSYNEQFF.

This clone is labeled large. V gene TRBV6-5 combines with J gene TRBJ2-7; maybe TRBD1 (6 bases). The V end lost 4 bases, the J end lost 5 bases, and 9 bases lay between the germline ends. The length of the CDR3 is 12 residues. Germline CDR1 MNHEY, CDR2 SVGAGI. CDR3 sequence: CASSLDSNEQYF. The CDR3 nucleotides are TGTGCCAGCAGTTTGGACAGTAACGAGCAGTACTTC.

This sequence joins TRBV7-8 and TRBJ2-1; D call uncertain. The germline V gene encodes CDR1 SGHVS and CDR2 FQNEAQ. The CDR3 runs to 13 residues. Trimming left V 8 bases short and J 0 bases short, with 8 bases between. For the CDR3, the DNA is TGTGCCAGCCACTCAAGCTCCTACAATGAGCAGTTCTTC. Translating gives CASHSSSYNEQFF.

The rearrangement uses TRBV23-1 and TRBJ1-3; TRBD1 matches at 8 bases. TRBV23-1 is reported as an ORF; its role is uncertain. V lost 2 bases, J lost 0 bases, and 18 bases stayed unmatched. The CDR3 has 21 amino acids. The CDR3 region is CASSQLQDRETWPISGNTIYF. CDR3 in DNA: TGCGCCAGCAGTCAACTCCAGGACAGGGAAACCTGGCCGATCTCTGGAAACACCATATATTTT.

The chain couples TRBV7-2 to TRBJ2-7, with 15 bases fitting TRBD2. CDR1 and CDR2 from the germline V gene are SGHTA and FQGNSA. With 5 bases clipped from V and 0 bases from J, the junction kept 11 bases outside the gene matches. The CDR3 covers 19 residues. The CDR3, as DNA: TGTGCCAGCAGCGAGCGGACTAGCGGGAGGGGAGCGGGCTCCTACGAGCAGTACTTC. Its protein product is CASSERTSGRGAGSYEQYF.

V and J are TRBV10-2 and TRBJ1-2; 8 positions match TRBD1. The ends lost 8 bases at V and 3 bases at J; junction bases unmatched: 2. Per the germline V gene, CDR1 is WSHSY and CDR2 is SAAADI. The CDR3 runs to 12 residues. The CDR3 bases are TGCGCCAGCGGACAGGGAGACTATGGCTACACCTTC. Protein sequence: CASGQGDYGYTF.

The chain recombines TRBV29-1 with TRBJ1-2, with TRBD1 as a possible D gene (5 bases). V was trimmed by 7 bases and J by 3 bases, leaving 15 bases between them. CDR1 is SQVTM and CDR2 is ANQGSEA in the germline V gene. This CDR3 region has 13 residues. CDR3 bases: TGCAGCGCCCGGGGAGGGGACTACTATGGCTACACCTTC. Its translation is CSARGGDYYGYTF.

The DNA of the CDR3 is TGTGCCAGCAGCTTGGGCGGAACTAGCACAGATACGCAGTATTTT. Translation gives CASSLGGTSTDTQYF. The V and J genes are TRBV5-4 and TRBJ2-3; D gene unclear. Trimming left V 0 bases short and J 0 bases short, with 8 bases between. The germline CDR1 and CDR2 sequences are SGHNT and YYREEE (reference sequence). The CDR3 covers 15 residues.

CDR3 sequence reads: CASSLTGASGTYNEQFF. CDR3 bases: TGTGCCAGCAGCTTGACTGGGGCTAGCGGAACCTACAATGAGCAGTTCTTC. V gene TRBV5-6 combines with J gene TRBJ2-1; 7 positions match TRBD2. The ends lost 1 base at V and 2 bases at J; junction bases unmatched: 9. CDR1 is SGHDT and CDR2 is YYEEEE in the germline V gene. CDR3 length: 17 amino acids.

This chain joins TRBV6-1 and TRBJ2-7; D perhaps matches TRBD1 (6 bases). Trimming shortened V by 4 bases and J by 3 bases, and 13 bases separated the two germline ends. The CDR3 extends over 14 amino acids. The germline CDR1 and CDR2 sequences are MNHNS and SASEGT. The CDR3, as DNA: TGTGCCAGCAGTGGGTGGCAGGGGCTCTACGAGCAGTACTTC. It encodes CASSGWQGLYEQYF.

The V gene is TRBV4-1, the J gene TRBJ2-1; D may be TRBD2 (5 bases). Deletions cut 4 bases from V and 7 bases from J, with 5 bases between. Germline V lookup: CDR1 MGHRA, CDR2 YSYEKL. This CDR3 is built from 11 residues. CDR3 coding DNA: TGCGCCAGCAGCCGCGGGAATGAGCAGTTCTTC. This gives the protein CASSRGNEQFF.